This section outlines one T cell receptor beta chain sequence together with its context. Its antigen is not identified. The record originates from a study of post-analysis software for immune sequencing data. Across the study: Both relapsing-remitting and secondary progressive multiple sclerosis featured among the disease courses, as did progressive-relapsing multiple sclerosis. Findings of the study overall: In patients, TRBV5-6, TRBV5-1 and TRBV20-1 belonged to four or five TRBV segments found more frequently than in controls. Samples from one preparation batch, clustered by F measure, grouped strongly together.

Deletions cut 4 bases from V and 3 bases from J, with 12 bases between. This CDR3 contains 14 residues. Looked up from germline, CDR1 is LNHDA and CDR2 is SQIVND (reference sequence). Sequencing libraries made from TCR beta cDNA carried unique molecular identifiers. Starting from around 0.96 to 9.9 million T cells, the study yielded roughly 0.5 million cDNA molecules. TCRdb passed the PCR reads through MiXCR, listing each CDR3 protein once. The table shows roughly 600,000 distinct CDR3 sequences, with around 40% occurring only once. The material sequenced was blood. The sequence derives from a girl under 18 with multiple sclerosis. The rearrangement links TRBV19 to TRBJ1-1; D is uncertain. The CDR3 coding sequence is TGTGCCAGTAGTACCTCTCGGGCGGACACTGAAGCTTTCTTT. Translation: CASSTSRADTEAFF.